This TCR beta chain was recovered during a study of OX40 agonist ivuxolimab in advanced cancers. Regarding the study in general: Ivuxolimab, which targeted the costimulatory receptor OX40 (CD134), was an agonistic, fully human IgG2 monoclonal antibody. Intravenous ivuxolimab was administered to patients every 2 weeks at six dose levels: 0.01, 0.1, 0.3, 1.5, 3 and 10 mg/kg. Of the roughly 52 dose-escalation patients, hepatocellular carcinoma was present in 19, melanoma in approximately 15, renal cell carcinoma in 9 and head and neck cancer in 9. The dose-escalation cohort was 82.7% male with a mean age of roughly 62 years, ranging from roughly 20 to 80. Prior anti-PD-1, anti-PD-L1 or anti-CTLA-4 therapy was permitted, and 40% of dose-escalation patients had received checkpoint inhibitors. Three dose-escalation patients achieved partial responses, one with hepatocellular carcinoma and two with cutaneous melanoma. The purpose of peripheral TCRbeta sequencing was to test whether ivuxolimab changed TCR sequence diversity and led to clonal T-cell expansion. The paper covers the monotherapy dose-escalation part of the phase I ivuxolimab trial, which included N ≈ 50 patients.

What the work shows at the level of the full study, not this receptor alone: On average, CD8+ T cells showed more expanded clones than CD4+ T cells after ivuxolimab. Clonal expansion of both CD4+ and CD8+ blood T cells was observed from baseline to week 6 at doses 0.1 to 3.0 mg/kg. The antigen specificity of the clonally expanded peripheral T cells was not determined. Low levels of normalized T-cell clonal expansion were also seen in some nonresponding patients. In the 0.1-3.0 mg/kg groups, partial responders were among the patients with the lowest normalized peripheral clonal expansion, particularly in CD8+ T cells.

A note on this clone: The antigen it recognizes is unknown. Base qualities were left out, and no much larger clone turns up one base away.

Patients with autoimmune disease history or receiving systemic immunosuppression were excluded from the trial. In every dose cohort, peripheral blood was drawn for TCR sequencing at baseline, cycle 4 day 1, and cycle 7 day 1. The samples were taken from a phase I, first-in-human, multicenter, open-label dose-escalation trial of ivuxolimab. Adults with locally advanced or metastatic head and neck squamous cell, hepatocellular, melanoma or renal cell carcinoma were enrolled in the trial. Before TCR sequencing, CD4+ T cells and CD8+ T cells from peripheral blood were sorted into separate populations. Genomic DNA was isolated from the sorted cells so that the TCRbeta CDR3 region could be sequenced. TCRbeta CDR3 regions were sequenced using the immunoSEQ Assay. TCRdb retrieved this table from immuneACCESS and kept in-frame rearrangements only. Not all clones are present; in checked studies, unresolved V genes account for under half, and no reason is known for the remainder. Within this sample are 65,000 to 85,000 clones, with roughly 84% of them counted one time only. Around 2% of the sample belongs to the ten largest clones.

The TCR comes from an adult with an advanced solid tumor such as melanoma, head and neck, liver or kidney cancer. The sample in question was CD4+ or CD8+ T cells sorted from blood, obtained in a trial of the OX40 agonist ivuxolimab.

DNA sequence: TGTGCCAGTAGAGTAGCGGGAGGGGCTAATACGCAGTATTTT. Translated, it reads CASRVAGGANTQYF. The rearrangement joined TRBV19 to TRBJ2-3, and TRBD2 matches 11 of the central bases. CDR1 LNHDA and CDR2 SQIVND are derived from the germline V gene (reference sequence). The CDR3 holds 14 amino acids from the cysteine to the phenylalanine. Only the CDR3 DNA is retained, 42 bases long and in frame from the first base. V is trimmed back by 6 bases and J by 7 bases, and the junction contains 6 bases that no gene match accounts for.